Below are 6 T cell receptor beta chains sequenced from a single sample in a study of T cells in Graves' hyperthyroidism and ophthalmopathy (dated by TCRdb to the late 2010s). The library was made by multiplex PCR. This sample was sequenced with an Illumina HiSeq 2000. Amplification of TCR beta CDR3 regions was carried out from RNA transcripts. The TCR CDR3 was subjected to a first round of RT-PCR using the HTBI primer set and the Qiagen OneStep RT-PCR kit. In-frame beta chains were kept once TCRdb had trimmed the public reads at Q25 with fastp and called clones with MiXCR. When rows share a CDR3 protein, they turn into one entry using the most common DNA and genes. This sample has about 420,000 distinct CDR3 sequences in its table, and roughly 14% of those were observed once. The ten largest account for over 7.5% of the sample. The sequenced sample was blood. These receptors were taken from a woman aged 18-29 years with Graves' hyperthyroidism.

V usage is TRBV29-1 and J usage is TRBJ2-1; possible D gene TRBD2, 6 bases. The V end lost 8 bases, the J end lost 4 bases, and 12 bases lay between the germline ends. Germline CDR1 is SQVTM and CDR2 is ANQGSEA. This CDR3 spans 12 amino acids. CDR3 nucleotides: TGCAGCTTTGGGGAGGTATACAATGAGCAGTTCTTC. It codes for CSFGEVYNEQFF.

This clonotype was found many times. The CDR3 coding sequence is TGTGCCTGGAGTGTACGTGGGACAGCATATGGCTACACCTTC. Encoded protein: CAWSVRGTAYGYTF. The chain recombines TRBV30 with TRBJ1-2, with 7 bases identical to TRBD1. The CDR3 covers 14 residues. Looked up from germline, CDR1 is GTSNPN and CDR2 is SVGIG (reference sequence). V dropped 0 bases and J dropped 5; count of bases not matched to a gene: 6.

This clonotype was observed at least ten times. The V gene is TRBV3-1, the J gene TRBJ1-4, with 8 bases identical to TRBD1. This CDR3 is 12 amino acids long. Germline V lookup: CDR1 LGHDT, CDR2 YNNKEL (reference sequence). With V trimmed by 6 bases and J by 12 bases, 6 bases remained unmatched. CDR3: CASSYRQGQLFF. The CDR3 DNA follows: TGTGCCAGCAGTTACCGACAGGGGCAACTGTTTTTT.

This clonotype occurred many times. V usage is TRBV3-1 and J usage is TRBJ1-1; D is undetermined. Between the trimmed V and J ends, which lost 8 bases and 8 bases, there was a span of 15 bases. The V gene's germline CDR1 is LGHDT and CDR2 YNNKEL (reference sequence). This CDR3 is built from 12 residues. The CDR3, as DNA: TGTGCCAGCGGCCCCGCCTTGCAGGAAGCTTTCTTT. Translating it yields CASGPALQEAFF.

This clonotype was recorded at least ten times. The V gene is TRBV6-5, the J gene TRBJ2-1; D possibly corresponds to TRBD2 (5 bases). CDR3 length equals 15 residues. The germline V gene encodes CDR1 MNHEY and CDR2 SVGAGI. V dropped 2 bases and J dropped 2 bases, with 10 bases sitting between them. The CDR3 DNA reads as TGTGCCAGCAGTTACACGGGGTCACCCTACAATGAGCAGTTCTTC. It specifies CASSYTGSPYNEQFF.

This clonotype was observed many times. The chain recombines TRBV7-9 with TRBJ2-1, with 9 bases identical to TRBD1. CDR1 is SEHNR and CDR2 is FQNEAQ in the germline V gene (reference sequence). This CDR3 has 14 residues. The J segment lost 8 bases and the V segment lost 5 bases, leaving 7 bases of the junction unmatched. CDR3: CASSVLQGADEQFF. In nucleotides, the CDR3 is TGTGCCAGCAGCGTCCTACAGGGGGCCGATGAGCAGTTCTTC. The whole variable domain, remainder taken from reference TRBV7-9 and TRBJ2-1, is DTGVSQNPRHKITKRGQNVTFRCDPISEHNRLYWYRQTLGQGPEFLTYFQNEAQLEKSRLLSDRFSAERPKGSFSTLEIQRTEQGDSAMYLCASSVLQGADEQFFGPGTRLTVL.